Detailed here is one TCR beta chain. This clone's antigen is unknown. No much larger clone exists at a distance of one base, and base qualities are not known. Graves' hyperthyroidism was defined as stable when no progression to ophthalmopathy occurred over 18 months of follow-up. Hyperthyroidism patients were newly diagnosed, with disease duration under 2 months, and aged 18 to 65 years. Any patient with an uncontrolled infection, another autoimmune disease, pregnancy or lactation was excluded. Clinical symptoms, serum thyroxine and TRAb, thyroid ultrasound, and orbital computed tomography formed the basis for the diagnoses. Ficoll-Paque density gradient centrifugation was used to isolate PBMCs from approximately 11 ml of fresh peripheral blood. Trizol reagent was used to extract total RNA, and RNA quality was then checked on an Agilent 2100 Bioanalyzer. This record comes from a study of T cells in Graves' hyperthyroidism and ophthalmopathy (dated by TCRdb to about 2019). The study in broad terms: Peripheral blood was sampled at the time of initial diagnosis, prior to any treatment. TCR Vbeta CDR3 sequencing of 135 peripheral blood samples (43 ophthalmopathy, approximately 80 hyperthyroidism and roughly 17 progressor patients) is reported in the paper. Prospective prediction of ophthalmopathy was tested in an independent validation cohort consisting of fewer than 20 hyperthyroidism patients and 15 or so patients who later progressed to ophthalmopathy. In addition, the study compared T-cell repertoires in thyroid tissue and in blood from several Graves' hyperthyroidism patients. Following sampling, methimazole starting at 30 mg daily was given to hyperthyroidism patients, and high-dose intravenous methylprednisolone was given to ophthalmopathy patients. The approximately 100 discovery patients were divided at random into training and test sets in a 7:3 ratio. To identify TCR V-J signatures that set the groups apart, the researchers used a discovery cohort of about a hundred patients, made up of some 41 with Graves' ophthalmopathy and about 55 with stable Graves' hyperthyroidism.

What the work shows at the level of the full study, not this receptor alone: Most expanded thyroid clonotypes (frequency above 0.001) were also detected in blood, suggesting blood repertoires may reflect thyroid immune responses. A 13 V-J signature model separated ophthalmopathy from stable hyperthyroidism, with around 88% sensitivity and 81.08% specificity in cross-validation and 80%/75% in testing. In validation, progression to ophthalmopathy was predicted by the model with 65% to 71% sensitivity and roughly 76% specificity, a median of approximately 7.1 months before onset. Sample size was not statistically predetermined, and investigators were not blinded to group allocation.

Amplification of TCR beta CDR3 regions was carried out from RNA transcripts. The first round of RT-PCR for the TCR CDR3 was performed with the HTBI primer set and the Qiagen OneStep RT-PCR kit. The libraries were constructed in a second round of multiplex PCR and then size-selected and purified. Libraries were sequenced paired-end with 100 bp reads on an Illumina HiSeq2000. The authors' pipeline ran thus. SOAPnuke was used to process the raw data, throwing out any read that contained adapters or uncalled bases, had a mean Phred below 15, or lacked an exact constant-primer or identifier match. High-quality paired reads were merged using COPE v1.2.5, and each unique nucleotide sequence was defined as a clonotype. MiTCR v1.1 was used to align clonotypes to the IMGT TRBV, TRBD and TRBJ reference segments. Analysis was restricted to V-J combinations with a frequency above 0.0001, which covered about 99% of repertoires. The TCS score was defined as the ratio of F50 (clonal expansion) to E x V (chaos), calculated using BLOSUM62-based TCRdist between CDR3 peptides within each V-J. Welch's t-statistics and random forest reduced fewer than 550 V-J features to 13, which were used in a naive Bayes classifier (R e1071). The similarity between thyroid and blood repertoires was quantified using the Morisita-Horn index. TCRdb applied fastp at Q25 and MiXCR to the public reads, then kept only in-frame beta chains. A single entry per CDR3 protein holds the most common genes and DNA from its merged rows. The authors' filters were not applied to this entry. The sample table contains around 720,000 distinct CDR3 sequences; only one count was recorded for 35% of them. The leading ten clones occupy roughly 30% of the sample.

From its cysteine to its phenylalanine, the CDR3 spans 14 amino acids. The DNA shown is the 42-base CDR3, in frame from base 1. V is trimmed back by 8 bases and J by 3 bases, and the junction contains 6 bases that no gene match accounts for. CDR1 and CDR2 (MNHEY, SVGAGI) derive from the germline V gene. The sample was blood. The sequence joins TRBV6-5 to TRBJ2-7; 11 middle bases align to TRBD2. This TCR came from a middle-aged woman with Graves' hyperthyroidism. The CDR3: CASHRLAGLYEQYF. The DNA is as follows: TGTGCCAGCCACAGACTAGCGGGACTCTACGAGCAGTACTTC.